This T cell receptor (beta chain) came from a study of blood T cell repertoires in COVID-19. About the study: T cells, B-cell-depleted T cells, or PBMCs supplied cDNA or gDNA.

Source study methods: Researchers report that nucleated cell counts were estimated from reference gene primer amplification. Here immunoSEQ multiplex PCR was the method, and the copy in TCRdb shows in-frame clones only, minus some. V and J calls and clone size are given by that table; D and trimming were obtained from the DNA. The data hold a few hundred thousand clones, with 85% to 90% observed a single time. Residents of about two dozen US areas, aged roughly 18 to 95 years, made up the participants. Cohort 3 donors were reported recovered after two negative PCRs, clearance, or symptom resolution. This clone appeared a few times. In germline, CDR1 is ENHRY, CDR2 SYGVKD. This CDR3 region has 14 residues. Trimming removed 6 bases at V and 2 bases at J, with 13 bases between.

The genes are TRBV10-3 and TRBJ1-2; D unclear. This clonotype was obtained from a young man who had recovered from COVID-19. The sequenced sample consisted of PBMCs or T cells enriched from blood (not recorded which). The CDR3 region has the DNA TGTGCCATCAGCGCTTCTTACTCCAACTATGGCTACACCTTC. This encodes CAISASYSNYGYTF.